This T cell receptor beta chain was sequenced for a study of blood T cell repertoires in COVID-19 (dated by TCRdb to 2018 to 2021). As for the study more broadly: Collaborator samples came from the United States, Italy and Spain and covered acute and convalescent phases of COVID-19. The prospective study material was composed of cDNA or gDNA derived from T cells, B-cell-depleted T cells, or PBMCs. Subjects who had been exposed to COVID-19, were actively infected with it, or had recovered from it provided the deeply sampled blood TCRbeta repertoires that made up the dataset. The repertoires were made available in a free public database intended to serve as a resource for research on the immune response to SARS-CoV-2. The samples were drawn from two sources: the first 160 participants of the ongoing ImmuneRACE study, and 1,254 subjects contributed by 6 global collaborators. The sample metadata nearly always contained a de-identified subject ID, COVID-19 status, age in years and sex. Where available, HLA class I and class II types were taken from metadata supplied by the sample provider and were not determined by assay-based typing. Study-wide findings and limitations: The quantity of clinical and demographic metadata differed by source and by participant and was supplied without curation.

TCRbeta CDR3 regions were amplified from genomic DNA using the immunoSEQ Assay, a bias-controlled multiplex PCR. Concerning the study's data processing: Within the assay, amplification of reference gene primers was used to estimate how many nucleated cells each sample contained. Sequence reads were collapsed and filtered to measure the absolute abundance of every unique TCRbeta CDR3 rearrangement. For each sample, productive Simpson clonality was calculated as the square root of Simpson's diversity index across productive rearrangements. TCRdb obtained this table from immuneACCESS and retained in-frame rearrangements with V and J assigned. These tables miss some clones; where compared with another copy, unresolved V genes account for less than half of the shortfall, and the remainder is unexplained. That table gives V, J and clone size, and the DNA gave D and trimming. The sample table lists about 200,000 clones, around nine tenths of them with a count of one. Of the sample, 15% to 20% is held by the ten largest clones.

The CDR3 runs 15 residues from the cysteine to the phenylalanine. The only DNA kept is the CDR3, 45 bases in frame from the first base. Germline trimming: 2 bases from V, 10 bases from J; junction bases outside gene matches: 10. CDR1 and CDR2, looked up from the germline V gene, are SGHTA and FQGNSA. As to this clone: It lacks a known antigen. The input lacks base qualities; no much larger clone sits a single base away.

At one collaborating source in Seattle, patients were enrolled during active infection and were followed longitudinally through the course of disease. The collaborating institutions used their own protocols to collect whole blood in K2EDTA tubes. For TCRbeta analysis, collaborator samples were shipped as frozen whole blood, as isolated PBMCs, or as DNA extracted from either sample type. This clonotype was sampled from a man aged 50 to 60 with COVID-19, enrolled during active disease. Sequencing was carried out using peripheral blood. The chain is encoded by TRBV7-2 joined to TRBJ2-1; the junction holds 8 bases that match TRBD2. CDR3 loop: CASSLTTSGSGEQFF. The DNA sequence is given as TGTGCCAGCAGCTTAACTACTAGCGGTTCGGGAGAGCAGTTCTTC.